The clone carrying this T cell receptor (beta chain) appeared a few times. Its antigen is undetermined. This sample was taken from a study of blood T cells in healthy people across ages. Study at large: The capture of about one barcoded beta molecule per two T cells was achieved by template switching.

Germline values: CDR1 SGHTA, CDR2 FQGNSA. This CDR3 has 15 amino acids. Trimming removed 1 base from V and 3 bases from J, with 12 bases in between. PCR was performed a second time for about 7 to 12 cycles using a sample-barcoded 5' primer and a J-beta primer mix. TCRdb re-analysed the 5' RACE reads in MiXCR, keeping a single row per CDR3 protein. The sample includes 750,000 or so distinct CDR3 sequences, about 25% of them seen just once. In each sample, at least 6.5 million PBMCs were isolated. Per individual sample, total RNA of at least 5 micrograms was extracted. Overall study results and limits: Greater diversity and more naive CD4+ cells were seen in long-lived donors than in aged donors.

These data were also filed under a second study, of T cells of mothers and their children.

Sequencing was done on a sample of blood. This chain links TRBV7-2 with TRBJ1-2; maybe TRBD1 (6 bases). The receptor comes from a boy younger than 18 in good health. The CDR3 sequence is CASSLEQGIHYGYTF. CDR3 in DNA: TGTGCCAGCAGCTTAGAGCAGGGGATCCACTATGGCTACACCTTC.